The 5 T cell receptor beta chains in this list originate from one sample, sequenced in a study of blood T cell repertoires in COVID-19. TCRdb's copy holds only in-frame clones and misses some; the assay was immunoSEQ multiplex PCR. This table has 350,000 to 500,000 clones, roughly 90% appearing once. Material for sequencing was PBMCs or T cells enriched from blood (not recorded which). Receptors were obtained from a woman aged 18-35 years who had been exposed to COVID-19.

This clone came up a few times. The rearrangement uses TRBV29-1 and TRBJ1-1; 8 bases align to TRBD1. With V trimmed by 4 bases and J by 5 bases, 12 bases remained unmatched. This CDR3 is built from 15 residues. Per germline, CDR1 SQVTM and CDR2 ANQGSEA. The CDR3: CSVAGGDPQATEAFF. Here the CDR3 DNA reads TGCAGCGTTGCAGGGGGCGACCCGCAGGCAACTGAAGCTTTCTTT.

The rearrangement links TRBV19 to TRBJ2-3, with D possibly being TRBD2 (6 bases). Germline values: CDR1 LNHDA, CDR2 SQIVND (reference sequence). Trimming took 5 bases from V and 0 from J, leaving 9 bases between them. The CDR3 covers 14 residues. The chain's CDR3 is CASSFAGSTDTQYF. In DNA, the CDR3 is TGTGCCAGTAGTTTCGCGGGGAGCACAGATACGCAGTATTTT. Together with reference TRBV19 and TRBJ2-3, the CDR3 gives the full variable domain: DGGITQSPKYLFRKEGQNVTLSCEQNLNHDAMYWYRQDPGQGLRLIYYSQIVNDFQKGDIAEGYSVSREKKESFPLTVTSAQKNPTAFYLCASSFAGSTDTQYFGPGTRLTVL.

To note about this clone: Other DNA sequences of this sample code for an identical CDR3. The chain is built from TRBV28 and TRBJ1-5; maybe TRBD1 (5 bases). Trimming removed 3 bases from V and 3 bases from J, with 9 bases in between. The CDR3 has 14 amino acids. Germline CDR1 reads MDHEN; CDR2 reads SYDVKM. CDR3 sequence: CASSFGGSNQPQHF. The CDR3 nucleotides are TGTGCCAGCAGTTTCGGGGGATCCAATCAGCCCCAGCATTTT.

This chain links TRBV19 with TRBJ2-5; TRBD2 is a possible D gene (6 bases). Germline lookup yields CDR1 LNHDA and CDR2 SQIVND (reference sequence). The CDR3 runs 15 residues. Between the trimmed V and J ends, which lost 1 base and 5 bases, there was a span of 14 bases. This CDR3 reads CASSIGSAGRETQYF. CDR3 DNA sequence: TGTGCCAGTAGTATAGGATCGGCGGGACGGGAGACCCAGTACTTC.

V gene TRBV19 combines with J gene TRBJ1-1, with TRBD1 as a possible D gene (5 bases). The ends were cut back, 5 bases at V and 5 bases at J, with 18 bases in the middle. CDR1 and CDR2 (germline): LNHDA, SQIVND (reference sequence). CDR3 length: 15 residues. CDR3 nucleotide sequence: TGTGCCAGTAGTCCCTCGGGACTACCTAATACTGAAGCTTTCTTT. This gives the protein CASSPSGLPNTEAFF. Looking up the rest from reference TRBV19 and TRBJ1-1 gives the full variable domain: DGGITQSPKYLFRKEGQNVTLSCEQNLNHDAMYWYRQDPGQGLRLIYYSQIVNDFQKGDIAEGYSVSREKKESFPLTVTSAQKNPTAFYLCASSPSGLPNTEAFFGQGTRLTVV.